Following are 11 T cell receptor beta chains from one sample sequenced in a study of chemoradiotherapy in HPV16-positive cancers. The protocol was immunoSEQ multiplex PCR, while the TCRdb copy is restricted to in-frame clones and leaves out a portion. The sample includes about 68,000 clones, about nine tenths of them seen just once. Sample: blood, taken from a patient who underwent chemoradiotherapy. These receptors all come from a human donor with HPV-associated anogenital cancer.

V and J are TRBV19 and TRBJ2-5; 8 positions match TRBD2. The V gene's germline CDR1 is LNHDA and CDR2 SQIVND (reference sequence). The CDR3 totals 12 residues. V shed 8 bases and J 5 bases; nucleotides not matched to a gene: 4. CDR3 residues: CASRSGMETQYF. The CDR3 DNA is TGTGCCAGTCGTAGCGGGATGGAGACCCAGTACTTC.

The chain carries TRBV9 and TRBJ2-7; the match to TRBD1 covers 7 bases. This CDR3 is 14 amino acids long. The V segment lost 4 bases and the J segment 2 bases; nucleotides outside the gene matches: 6. Per germline, CDR1 SGDLS and CDR2 YYNGEE. The CDR3 here is CASSPGTVPYEQYF. CDR3 nucleotides: TGTGCCAGCAGCCCCGGGACAGTTCCCTACGAGCAGTACTTC.

This clone appeared once. This chain uses TRBV19 with TRBJ2-5; D gene ambiguous. There are 16 residues in the CDR3. Germline V gene lookup returns CDR1 LNHDA and CDR2 SQIVND (reference sequence). Deletions cut 4 bases from V and 1 base from J, with 16 bases between. CDR3 nucleotides: TGTGCCAGTAGTACCAGTGTCTTCTCGTTCCAAGAGACCCAGTACTTC. This gives the protein CASSTSVFSFQETQYF.

The CDR3 DNA sequence: TGTGCCAGCAGCGTCGACAGGAGTGGAGGCTACACCTTC. Its protein is CASSVDRSGGYTF. The rearrangement joins TRBV2 to TRBJ1-2; tentatively, D is TRBD1 (6 bases). Trimming stripped 6 bases from V and 8 bases from J, with 16 bases between. The CDR3 is 13 residues long. Germline V gene sequence: CDR1 SNHLY, CDR2 FYNNEI.

The chain recombines TRBV5-6 with TRBJ2-2; TRBD2 aligns across 7 bases. V lost 0 bases, J lost 5 bases, and 7 bases stayed unmatched. Germline assignment: CDR1 SGHDT and CDR2 YYEEEE. CDR3 length: 16 residues. The CDR3 loop is CASSLEVRRETGELFF. CDR3 bases: TGTGCCAGCAGCTTGGAGGTGCGGCGGGAGACCGGGGAGCTGTTTTTT. Supplemented by reference TRBV5-6 and TRBJ2-2, the full variable domain reads DAGVTQSPTHLIKTRGQQVTLRCSPKSGHDTVSWYQQALGQGPQFIFQYYEEEERQRGNFPDRFSGHQFPNYSSELNVNALLLGDSALYLCASSLEVRRETGELFFGEGSRLTVL.

The chain links TRBV28 to TRBJ1-5; D is uncertain. With 8 bases removed from V and 1 base from J, the gap between germline ends came to 3 bases. Germline CDR1 is MDHEN and CDR2 is SYDVKM. The CDR3 covers 11 residues. The CDR3 bases are TGTGCCAGCCGGAGCAATCAGCCCCAGCATTTT. The encoded protein is CASRSNQPQHF.

This chain joins TRBV19 and TRBJ1-6, with no clear D. V lost 8 bases and J 0 bases, leaving 14 bases between the germline ends. This CDR3 has 16 amino acids. In germline, CDR1 is LNHDA, CDR2 SQIVND (reference sequence). This CDR3 reads CASRRTSSSYNSPLHF. In nucleotides, the CDR3 is TGTGCCAGTCGCCGGACCTCGAGCTCCTATAATTCACCCCTCCACTTT.

This chain connects TRBV19 to TRBJ1-4; no definite D call. Germline V gene lookup returns CDR1 LNHDA and CDR2 SQIVND (reference sequence). The CDR3 contains 16 residues. The V and J ends lost 6 bases and 4 bases respectively, with 18 bases between them. CDR3 in amino acids: CASSWGYSHSNEKLFF. The DNA for the CDR3 is TGTGCCAGTAGCTGGGGTTACAGCCACAGTAATGAAAAACTGTTTTTT.

The V gene is TRBV28, the J gene TRBJ2-1, with D uncertain. V was clipped by 3 bases and J by 0 bases, with 12 bases between them. This CDR3 region has 16 residues. Germline loops: CDR1 MDHEN, CDR2 SYDVKM. The CDR3: CASSFVTSSSYNEQFF. The CDR3 DNA is TGTGCCAGCAGTTTTGTCACCTCAAGCTCCTACAATGAGCAGTTCTTC.

This clone was seen a few times. The chain links TRBV28 to TRBJ1-1; D is undetermined. Germline V gives CDR1 MDHEN, CDR2 SYDVKM. Trimming cost V 8 bases and J 1 base, with 14 bases left between them. The CDR3 runs 14 residues. CDR3 sequence (DNA): TGTGCCAGCTTCGGACTGAGTAGGAACACTGAAGCTTTCTTT. Amino acids: CASFGLSRNTEAFF.

This rearrangement joins TRBV5-1 to TRBJ2-2; 8 bases fit TRBD1. There are 17 residues in the CDR3. V was pared by 0 bases and J by 4 bases, with 8 bases of the junction left unmatched. Germline V CDR1 and CDR2: SGHRS, YFSETQ. CDR3 loop: CASSLEGYRGSTGELFF. DNA of the CDR3: TGCGCCAGCAGCTTGGAAGGATACAGGGGGAGCACCGGGGAGCTGTTTTTT.